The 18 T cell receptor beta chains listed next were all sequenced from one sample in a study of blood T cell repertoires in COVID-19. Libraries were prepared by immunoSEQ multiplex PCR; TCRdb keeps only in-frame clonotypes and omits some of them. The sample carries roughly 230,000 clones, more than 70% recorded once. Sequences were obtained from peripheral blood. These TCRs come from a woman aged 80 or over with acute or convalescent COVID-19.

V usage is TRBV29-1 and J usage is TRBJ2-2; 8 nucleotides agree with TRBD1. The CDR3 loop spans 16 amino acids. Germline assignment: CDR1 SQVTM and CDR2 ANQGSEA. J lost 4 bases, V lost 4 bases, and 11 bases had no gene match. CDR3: CSVAITGGILTGELFF. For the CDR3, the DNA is TGCAGCGTTGCCATTACAGGGGGGATACTCACCGGGGAGCTGTTTTTT.

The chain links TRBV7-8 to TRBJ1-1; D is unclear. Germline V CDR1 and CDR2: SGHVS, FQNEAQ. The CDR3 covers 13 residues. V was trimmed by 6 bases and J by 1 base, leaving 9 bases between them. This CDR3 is CASSTGRNTEAFF. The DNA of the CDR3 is TGTGCCAGCAGTACGGGGAGGAACACTGAAGCTTTCTTT.

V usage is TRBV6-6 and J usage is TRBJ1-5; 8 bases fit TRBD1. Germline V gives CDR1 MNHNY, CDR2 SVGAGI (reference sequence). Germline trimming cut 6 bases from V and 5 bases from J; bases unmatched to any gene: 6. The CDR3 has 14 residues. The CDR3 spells CASSLDRGDQPQHF. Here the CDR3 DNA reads TGTGCCAGCAGCCTAGACAGGGGAGATCAGCCCCAGCATTTT.

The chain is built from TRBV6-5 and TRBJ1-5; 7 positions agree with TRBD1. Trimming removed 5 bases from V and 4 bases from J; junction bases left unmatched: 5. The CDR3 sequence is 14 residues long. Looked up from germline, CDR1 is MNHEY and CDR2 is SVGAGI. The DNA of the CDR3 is TGTGCCAGCAGTCGGGACAGCCAAAATCAGCCCCAGCATTTT. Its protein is CASSRDSQNQPQHF.

The CDR3 is CASSEGVGRTGNTIYF. CDR3 DNA sequence: TGTGCCAGCAGCGAGGGGGTAGGCAGAACGGGAAACACCATATATTTT. The chain is built from TRBV4-2 and TRBJ1-3; TRBD1 might be the D (6 bases). Germline CDR1 is LGHNA and CDR2 is YNFKEQ. This CDR3 comprises 16 residues. The germline V and J ends were trimmed by 5 bases and 4 bases, with 18 bases remaining between them.

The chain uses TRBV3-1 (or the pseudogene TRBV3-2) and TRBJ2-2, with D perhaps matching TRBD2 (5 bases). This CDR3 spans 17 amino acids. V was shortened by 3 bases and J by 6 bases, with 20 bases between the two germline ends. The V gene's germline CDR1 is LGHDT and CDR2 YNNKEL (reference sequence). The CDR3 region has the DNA TGTGCCAGCAGCCAGCTTAGGGCGGCTAGCAGGTCCGGGGAGCTGTTTTTT. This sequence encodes CASSQLRAASRSGELFF.

CDR3 residues: CASSTGWQPQHF. The CDR3 DNA reads as TGTGCCAGTAGTACAGGGTGGCAGCCCCAGCATTTT. V is TRBV19 and J is TRBJ1-5, with D tentatively TRBD1 (5 bases). The length of the CDR3 is 12 residues. V was pared by 4 bases and J by 7 bases, with 8 bases between. The germline V gene encodes CDR1 LNHDA and CDR2 SQIVND (reference sequence). Filled out from reference TRBV19 and TRBJ1-5, the complete variable domain reads DGGITQSPKYLFRKEGQNVTLSCEQNLNHDAMYWYRQDPGQGLRLIYYSQIVNDFQKGDIAEGYSVSREKKESFPLTVTSAQKNPTAFYLCASSTGWQPQHFGDGTRLSIL.

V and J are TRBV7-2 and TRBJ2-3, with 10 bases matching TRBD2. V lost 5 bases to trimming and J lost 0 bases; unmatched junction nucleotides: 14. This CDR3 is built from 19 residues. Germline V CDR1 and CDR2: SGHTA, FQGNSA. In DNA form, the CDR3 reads TGTGCCAGCAGCCTGGAACGAGCGGGGGGGTCGCCTAGCACAGATACGCAGTATTTT. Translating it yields CASSLERAGGSPSTDTQYF.

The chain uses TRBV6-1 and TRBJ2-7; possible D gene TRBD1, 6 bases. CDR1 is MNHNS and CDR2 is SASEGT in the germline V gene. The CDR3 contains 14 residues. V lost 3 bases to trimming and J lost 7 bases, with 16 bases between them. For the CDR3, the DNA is TGTGCCAGCAGTGATACCGGGACACGCTGGGAGCAGTACTTC. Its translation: CASSDTGTRWEQYF.

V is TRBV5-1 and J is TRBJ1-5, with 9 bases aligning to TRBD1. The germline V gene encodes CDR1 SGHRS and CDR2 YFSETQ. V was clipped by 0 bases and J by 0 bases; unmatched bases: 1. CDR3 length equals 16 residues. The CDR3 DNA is TGCGCCAGCAGCTTGGGGGGACAGGGTAGCAATCAGCCCCAGCATTTT. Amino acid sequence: CASSLGGQGSNQPQHF.

CDR3 DNA sequence: TGTGCCAGCAGCCAAGGATCGGGGACCCAGTACTTC. Translation: CASSQGSGTQYF. The genes are TRBV14 and TRBJ2-5; no definite D call. The CDR3 runs to 12 residues. Germline values: CDR1 SGHDN, CDR2 FVKESK. Trimming removed 1 base from V and 7 bases from J, with 7 bases in between.

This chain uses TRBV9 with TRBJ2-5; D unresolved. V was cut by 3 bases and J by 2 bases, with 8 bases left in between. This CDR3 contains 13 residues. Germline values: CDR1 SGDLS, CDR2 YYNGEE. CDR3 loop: CASSGGPQETQYF. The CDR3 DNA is TGTGCCAGCAGCGGAGGCCCACAAGAGACCCAGTACTTC.

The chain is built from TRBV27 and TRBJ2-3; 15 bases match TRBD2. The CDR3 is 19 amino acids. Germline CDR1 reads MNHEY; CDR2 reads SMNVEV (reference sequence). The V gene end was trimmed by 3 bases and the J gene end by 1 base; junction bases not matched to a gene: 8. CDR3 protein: CASSLSGTSGGIGTDTQYF. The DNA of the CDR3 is TGTGCCAGCAGTTTGTCCGGGACTAGCGGGGGGATTGGCACAGATACGCAGTATTTT.

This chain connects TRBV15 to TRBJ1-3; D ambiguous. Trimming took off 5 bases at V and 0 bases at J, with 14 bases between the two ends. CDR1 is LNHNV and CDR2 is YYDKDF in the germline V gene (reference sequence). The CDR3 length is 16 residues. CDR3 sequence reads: CATSGPPMISGNTIYF. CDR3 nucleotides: TGTGCCACCAGCGGGCCTCCGATGATCTCTGGAAACACCATATATTTT.

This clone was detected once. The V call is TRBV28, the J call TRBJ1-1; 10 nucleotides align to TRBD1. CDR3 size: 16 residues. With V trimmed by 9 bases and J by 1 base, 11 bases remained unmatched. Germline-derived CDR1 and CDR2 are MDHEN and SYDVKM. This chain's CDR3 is CASTLGTGAGNTEAFF. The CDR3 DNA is TGTGCCAGTACACTCGGGACAGGGGCTGGGAACACTGAAGCTTTCTTT.

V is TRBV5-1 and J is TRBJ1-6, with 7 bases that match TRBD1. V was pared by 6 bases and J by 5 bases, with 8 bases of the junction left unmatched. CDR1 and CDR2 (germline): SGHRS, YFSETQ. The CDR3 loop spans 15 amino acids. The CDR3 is CASTRGQEDNSPLHF. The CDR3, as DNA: TGCGCCAGCACCCGCGGACAGGAGGATAATTCACCCCTCCACTTT.

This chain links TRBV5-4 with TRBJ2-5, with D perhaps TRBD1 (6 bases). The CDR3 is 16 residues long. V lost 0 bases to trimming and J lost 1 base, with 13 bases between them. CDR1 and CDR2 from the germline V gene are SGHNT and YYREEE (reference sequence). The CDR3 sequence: CASSLAPGQSQETQYF. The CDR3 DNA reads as TGTGCCAGCAGCTTGGCCCCGGGACAATCCCAAGAGACCCAGTACTTC.

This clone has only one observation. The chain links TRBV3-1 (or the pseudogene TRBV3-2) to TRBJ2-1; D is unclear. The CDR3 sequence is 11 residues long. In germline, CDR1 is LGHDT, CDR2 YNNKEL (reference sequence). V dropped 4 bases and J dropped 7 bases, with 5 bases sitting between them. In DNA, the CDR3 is TGTGCCAGCAGCCTTATTAATGAGCAGTTCTTC. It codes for CASSLINEQFF.